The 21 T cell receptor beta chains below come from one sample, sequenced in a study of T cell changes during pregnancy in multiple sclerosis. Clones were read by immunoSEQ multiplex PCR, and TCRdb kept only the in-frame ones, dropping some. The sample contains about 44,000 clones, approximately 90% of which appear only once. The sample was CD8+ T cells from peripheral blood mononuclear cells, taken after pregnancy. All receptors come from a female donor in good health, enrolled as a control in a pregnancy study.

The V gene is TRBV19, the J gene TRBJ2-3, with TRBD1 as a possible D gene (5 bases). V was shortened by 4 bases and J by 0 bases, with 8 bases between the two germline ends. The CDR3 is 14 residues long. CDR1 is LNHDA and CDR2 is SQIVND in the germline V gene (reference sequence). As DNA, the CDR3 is TGTGCCAGTAGTACAGGGCTTAGCACAGATACGCAGTATTTT. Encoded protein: CASSTGLSTDTQYF.

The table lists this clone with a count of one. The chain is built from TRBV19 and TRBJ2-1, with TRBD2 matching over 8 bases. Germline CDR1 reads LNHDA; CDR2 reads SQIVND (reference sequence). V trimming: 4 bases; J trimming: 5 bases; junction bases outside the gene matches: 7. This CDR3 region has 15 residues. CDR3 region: CASSTLGGGDNEQFF. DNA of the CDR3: TGTGCCAGTAGTACCCTCGGGGGGGGAGACAATGAGCAGTTCTTC.

CDR3 protein: CASRRGGAGQPQHF. CDR3 nucleotides: TGTGCCAGCAGACGAGGGGGCGCGGGCCAGCCCCAGCATTTT. The chain is built from TRBV13 and TRBJ1-5, with 7 bases that match TRBD1. This CDR3 spans 14 amino acids. Germline values: CDR1 PRHDT, CDR2 FYEKMQ (reference sequence). V was clipped by 6 bases and J by 7 bases; unmatched bases: 9. The full variable domain, completed using reference TRBV13 and TRBJ1-5, is AAGVIQSPRHLIKEKRETATLKCYPIPRHDTVYWYQQGPGQDPQFLISFYEKMQSDKGSIPDRFSAQQFSDYHSELNMSSLELGDSALYFCASRRGGAGQPQHFGDGTRLSIL.

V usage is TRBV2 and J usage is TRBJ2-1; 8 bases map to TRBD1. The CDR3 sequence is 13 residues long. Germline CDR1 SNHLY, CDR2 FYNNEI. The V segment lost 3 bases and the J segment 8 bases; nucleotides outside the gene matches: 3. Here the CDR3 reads CASSDRGQYEQFF. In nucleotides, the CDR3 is TGTGCCAGCAGTGACAGGGGGCAATATGAGCAGTTCTTC.

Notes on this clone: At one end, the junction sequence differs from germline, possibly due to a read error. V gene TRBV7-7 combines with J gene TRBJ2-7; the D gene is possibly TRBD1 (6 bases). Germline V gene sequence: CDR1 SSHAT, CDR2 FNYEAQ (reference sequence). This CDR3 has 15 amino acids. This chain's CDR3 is CASSLDSDSSNEQYF. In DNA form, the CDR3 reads TGTGCTAGCAGCTTAGATTCGGACAGCTCCAACGAGCAGTACTTC. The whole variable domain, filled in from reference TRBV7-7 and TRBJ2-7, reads GAGVSQSPRYKVTKRGQDVTLRCDPISSHATLYWYQQALGQGPEFLTYFNYEAQPDKSGLPSDRFSAERPEGSISTLTIQRTEQRDSAMYRCASSLDSDSSNEQYFGPGTRLTVT.

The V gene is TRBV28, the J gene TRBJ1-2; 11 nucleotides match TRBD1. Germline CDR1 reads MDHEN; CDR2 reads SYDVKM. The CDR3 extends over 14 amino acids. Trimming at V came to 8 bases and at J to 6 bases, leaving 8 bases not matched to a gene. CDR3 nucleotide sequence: TGTGCCAGCGGGGAGGACAGGGGGCGAGATGGCTACACCTTC. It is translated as CASGEDRGRDGYTF.

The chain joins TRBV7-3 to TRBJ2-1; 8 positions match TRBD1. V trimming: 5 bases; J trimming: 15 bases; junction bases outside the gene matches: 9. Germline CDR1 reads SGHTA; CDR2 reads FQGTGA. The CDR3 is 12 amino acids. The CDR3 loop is CASSREDRALFF. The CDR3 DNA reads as TGTGCCAGCAGCCGTGAGGACAGGGCCCTGTTCTTC.

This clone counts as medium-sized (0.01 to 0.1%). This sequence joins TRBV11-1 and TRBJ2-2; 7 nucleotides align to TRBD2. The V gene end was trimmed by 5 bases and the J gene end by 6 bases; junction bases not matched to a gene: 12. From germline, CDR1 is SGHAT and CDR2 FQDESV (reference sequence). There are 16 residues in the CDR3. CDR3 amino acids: CASSPPGGGTAGELFF. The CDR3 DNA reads TGTGCCAGCAGCCCCCCTGGGGGGGGAACAGCCGGGGAGCTGTTTTTT.

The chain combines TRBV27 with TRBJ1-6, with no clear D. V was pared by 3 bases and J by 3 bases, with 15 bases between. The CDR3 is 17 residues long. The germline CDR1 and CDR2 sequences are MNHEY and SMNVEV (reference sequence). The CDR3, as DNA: TGTGCCAGCAGTTTGTCCCCCCTAGACCACTATAATTCACCCCTCCACTTT. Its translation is CASSLSPLDHYNSPLHF.

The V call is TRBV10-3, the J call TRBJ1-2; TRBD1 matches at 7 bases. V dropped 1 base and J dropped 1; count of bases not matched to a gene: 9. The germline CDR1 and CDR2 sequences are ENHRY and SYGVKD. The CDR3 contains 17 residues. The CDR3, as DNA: TGTGCCATCAGTGAGTTTTTGTTAGGGACAGATAACTATGGCTACACCTTC. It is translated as CAISEFLLGTDNYGYTF.

CDR3 nucleotide sequence: TGTGCCAGCAGCTTAGGGCCGTATCGGGCTGAAGCTTTCTTT. It specifies CASSLGPYRAEAFF. The chain joins TRBV7-4 to TRBJ1-1, with D unclear. The CDR3 contains 14 residues. The V end was cut by 1 base, the J end by 6 bases, with 12 bases between. The germline V gene encodes CDR1 SGHVT and CDR2 SQSDAQ.

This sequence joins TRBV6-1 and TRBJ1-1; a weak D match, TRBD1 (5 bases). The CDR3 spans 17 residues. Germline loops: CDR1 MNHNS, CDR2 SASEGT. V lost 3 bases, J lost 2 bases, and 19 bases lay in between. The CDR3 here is CASSEVSGIGVNTEAFF. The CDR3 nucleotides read TGTGCCAGCAGTGAGGTCTCAGGGATTGGTGTCAACACTGAAGCTTTCTTT.

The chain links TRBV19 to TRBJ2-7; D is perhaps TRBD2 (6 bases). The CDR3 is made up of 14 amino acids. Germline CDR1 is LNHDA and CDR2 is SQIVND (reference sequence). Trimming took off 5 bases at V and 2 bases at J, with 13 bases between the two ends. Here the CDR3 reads CASSQLPGAYEQYF. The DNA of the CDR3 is TGTGCCAGTAGTCAACTCCCGGGGGCCTACGAGCAGTACTTC.

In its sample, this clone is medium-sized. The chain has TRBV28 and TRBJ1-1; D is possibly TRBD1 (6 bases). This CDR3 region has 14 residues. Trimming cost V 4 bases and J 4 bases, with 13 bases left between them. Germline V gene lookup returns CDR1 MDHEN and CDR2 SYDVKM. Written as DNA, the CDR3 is TGTGCCAGCAGTTGGCCCAGGGGTGGCACTGAAGCTTTCTTT. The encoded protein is CASSWPRGGTEAFF.

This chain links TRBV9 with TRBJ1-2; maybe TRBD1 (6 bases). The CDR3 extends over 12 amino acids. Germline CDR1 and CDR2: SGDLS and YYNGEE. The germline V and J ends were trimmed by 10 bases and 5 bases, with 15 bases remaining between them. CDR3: CASEGVLYGYTF. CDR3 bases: TGTGCCTCTGAGGGGGTACTATATGGCTACACCTTC.

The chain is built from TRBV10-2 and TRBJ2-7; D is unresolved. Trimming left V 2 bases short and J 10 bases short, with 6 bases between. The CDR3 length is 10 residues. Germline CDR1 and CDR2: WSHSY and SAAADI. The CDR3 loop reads CASSESPQYF. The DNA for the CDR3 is TGCGCCAGCAGTGAGAGCCCCCAGTACTTC.

The CDR3 nucleotides are TGCGCCAGCAGCCAAGGGACAGTTAGCTCCTACAATGAGCAGTTCTTC. It is translated as CASSQGTVSSYNEQFF. This chain connects TRBV4-1 to TRBJ2-1; D may be TRBD1 (6 bases). Germline CDR1 and CDR2: MGHRA and YSYEKL. The CDR3 spans 16 residues. Between the trimmed V and J ends, which lost 1 base and 0 bases, there was a span of 10 bases.

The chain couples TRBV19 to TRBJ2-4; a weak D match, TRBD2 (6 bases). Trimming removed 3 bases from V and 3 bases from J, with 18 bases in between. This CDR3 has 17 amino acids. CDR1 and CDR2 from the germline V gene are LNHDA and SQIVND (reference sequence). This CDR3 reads CASSISGSGDYKNIQYF. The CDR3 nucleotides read TGTGCCAGTAGTATTTCGGGTAGCGGAGACTACAAAAACATTCAGTACTTC. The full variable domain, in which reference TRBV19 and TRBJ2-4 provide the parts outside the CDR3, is DGGITQSPKYLFRKEGQNVTLSCEQNLNHDAMYWYRQDPGQGLRLIYYSQIVNDFQKGDIAEGYSVSREKKESFPLTVTSAQKNPTAFYLCASSISGSGDYKNIQYFGAGTRLSVL.

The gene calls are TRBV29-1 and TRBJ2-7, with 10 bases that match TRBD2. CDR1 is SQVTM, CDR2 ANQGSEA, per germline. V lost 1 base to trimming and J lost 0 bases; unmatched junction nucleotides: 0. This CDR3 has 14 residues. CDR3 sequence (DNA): TGCAGCGTTGAAGTAGCGGGGGGCTCCTACGAGCAGTACTTC. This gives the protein CSVEVAGGSYEQYF.

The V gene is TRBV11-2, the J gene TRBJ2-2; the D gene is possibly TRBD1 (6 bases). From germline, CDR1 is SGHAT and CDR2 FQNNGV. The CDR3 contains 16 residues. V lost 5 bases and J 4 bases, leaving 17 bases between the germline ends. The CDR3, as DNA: TGTGCCAGCAGCATGGGCAGGGGCGCAGGCACCGGGGAGCTGTTTTTT. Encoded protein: CASSMGRGAGTGELFF.

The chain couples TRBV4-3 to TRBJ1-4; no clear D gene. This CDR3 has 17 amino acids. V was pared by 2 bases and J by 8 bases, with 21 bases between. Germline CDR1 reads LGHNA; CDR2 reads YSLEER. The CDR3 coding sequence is TGCGCCAGCAGCCAATCACTGGGGTCGGGATTTGGGGAAAAACTGTTTTTT. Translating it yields CASSQSLGSGFGEKLFF.